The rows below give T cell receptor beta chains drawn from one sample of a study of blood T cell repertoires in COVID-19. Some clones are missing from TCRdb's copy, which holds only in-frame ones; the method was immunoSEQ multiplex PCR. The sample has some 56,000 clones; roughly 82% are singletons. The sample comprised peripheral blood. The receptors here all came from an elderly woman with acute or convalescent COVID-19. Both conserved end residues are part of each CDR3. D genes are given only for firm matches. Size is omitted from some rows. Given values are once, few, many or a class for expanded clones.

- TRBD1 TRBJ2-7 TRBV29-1 TGCAGCGTTGAACCGAAGGAGTTAGTCGGGACAGGCTACGAGCAGTACTTC CSVEPKELVGTGYEQYF
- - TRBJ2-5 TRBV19 TGTGCCAGTAGTATAGGTTCAGGTGGCCCCCAGTACTTC CASSIGSGGPQYF
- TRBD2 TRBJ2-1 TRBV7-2 TGTGCCAGCAGCTTCACTAGCGGGGTGGGTAATGAGCAGTTCTTC CASSFTSGVGNEQFF
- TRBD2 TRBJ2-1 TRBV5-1 TGCGCCAGCAGCAGGTCTCCGGGACTAGCGGGGGATGAGCAGTTCTTC CASSRSPGLAGDEQFF
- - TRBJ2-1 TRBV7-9 TGTGCCAGCAGCTTACAGGGGTCTGAGCAGTTCTTC CASSLQGSEQFF
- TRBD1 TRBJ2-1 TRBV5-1 TGCGCCAGCAGCTTGGTGACAGGGGGCTATGAGCAGTTCTTC CASSLVTGGYEQFF
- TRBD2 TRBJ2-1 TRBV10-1 TGCGCCAGCAGTTCTTTCAGGGAGGGTGAGCAGTTCTTC CASSSFREGEQFF
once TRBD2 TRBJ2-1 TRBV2 TGTGCCAGCGGCGGGGGACTAGCGGAACTCAATGAGCAGTTCTTC CASGGGLAELNEQFF
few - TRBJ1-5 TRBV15 TGTGCCACCAGCAGGACCCGGGAAAGCAATCAGCCCCAGCATTTT CATSRTRESNQPQHF
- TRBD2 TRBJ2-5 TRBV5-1 TGCGCCAGCAGCGTACTAGCGGGAGAGGGGGAGACCCAGTACTTC CASSVLAGEGETQYF
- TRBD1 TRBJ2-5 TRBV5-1 TGCGCCAGCAGCCCGGGACAGGGCATCCAAGAGACCCAGTACTTC CASSPGQGIQETQYF
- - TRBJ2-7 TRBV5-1 TGCGCCAGCAGCTTGGGGGGGACTCAAATCTCCTACGAGCAGTACTTC CASSLGGTQISYEQYF
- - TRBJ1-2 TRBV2 TGTGCCAGCAGTGAATTTGCAGGGGCGTCCTATGGCTACACCTTC CASSEFAGASYGYTF
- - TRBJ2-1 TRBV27 TGTGCCAGCAGTTTATCCAGGGTCCATGAGCAGTTCTTC CASSLSRVHEQFF
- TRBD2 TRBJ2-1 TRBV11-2 TGTGCCAGCAGCTTAGTTAGCGGGGGGGCAGTAGGGGAGCAGTTCTTC CASSLVSGGAVGEQFF
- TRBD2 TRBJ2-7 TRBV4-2 TGTGCCAGCAGCCAAGAGCTTATAGGACTAGCGGGGGGCTCCTACGAGCAGTACTTC CASSQELIGLAGGSYEQYF
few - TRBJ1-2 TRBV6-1 TGTGCCAGCAGTGAAAGGGGCGACTATGGCTACACCTTC CASSERGDYGYTF
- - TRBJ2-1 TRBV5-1 TGCGCCAGCAGCCTAGCGACAGGGTTCAGCTCCTACAATGAGCAGTTCTTC CASSLATGFSSYNEQFF
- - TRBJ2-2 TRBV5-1 TGCGCCAGCGCTGAGGTCCTTACAGGGACCGGGGAGCTGTTTTTT CASAEVLTGTGELFF
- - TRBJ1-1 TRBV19 TGTGCCAGTAATGGGAAGACAGGAGTCATGAACACTGAAGCTTTCTTT CASNGKTGVMNTEAFF
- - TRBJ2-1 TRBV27 TGTGCCAGCAGTTTATCGCCGGGTGATGAGCAGTTCTTC CASSLSPGDEQFF
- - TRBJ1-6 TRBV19 TGTGCCAGTAGTATCTTTAATTCACCCCTCCACTTT CASSIFNSPLHF
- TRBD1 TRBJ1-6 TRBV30 TGTGCCTGGATGGGCGGGACAGGGAGAAATTCACCCCTCCACTTT CAWMGGTGRNSPLHF
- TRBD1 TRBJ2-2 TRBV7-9 TGTGCCAGCAACTTAGGGACAGGGTGGGACACCGGGGAGCTGTTTTTT CASNLGTGWDTGELFF
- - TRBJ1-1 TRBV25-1 TGTGCCAGCGCCCGCGTGGGGGGGAACACTGAAGCTTTCTTT CASARVGGNTEAFF
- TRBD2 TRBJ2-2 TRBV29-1 TGCAGCGTTTGGGGGCTAGCGGGAAAGCGAGCCGGGGAGCTGTTTTTT CSVWGLAGKRAGELFF
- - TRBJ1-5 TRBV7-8 TGTGCCAGCAGCTTTCTCAGGGGTCTAAATCAGCCCCAGCATTTT CASSFLRGLNQPQHF
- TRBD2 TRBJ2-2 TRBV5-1 TGCGCCAGCAGCTTGCGGGGGGACCTCCACAACGGGGAGCTGTTTTTT CASSLRGDLHNGELFF
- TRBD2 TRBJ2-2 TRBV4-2 TGTGCCAGCAGCCAAATTGGACTAGCGGGAGACACCGGGGAGCTGTTTTTT CASSQIGLAGDTGELFF
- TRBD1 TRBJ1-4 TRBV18 TGTGCCAGCTCACCACCTCAGGGGGCCGGTTTAAAAAAACTGTTTTTT CASSPPQGAGLKKLFF
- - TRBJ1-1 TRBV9 TGTGCCAGCAGCCCCACGTGGGGGCCTGAAGCTTTCTTT CASSPTWGPEAFF
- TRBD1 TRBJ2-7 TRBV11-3 TGTGCCAGCAGCTTGGACGGGACAGGGATCTACGAGCAGTACTTC CASSLDGTGIYEQYF
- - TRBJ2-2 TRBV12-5 TGTGCTAGTGAATCCGGGACACCGCCGGGAAACACCGGGGAGCTGTTTTTT CASESGTPPGNTGELFF
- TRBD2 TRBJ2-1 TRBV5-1 TGCGCCAGCAGCTGGACCCTAGGGCGGGGGAGCTCCTACAATGAGCAGTTCTTC CASSWTLGRGSSYNEQFF
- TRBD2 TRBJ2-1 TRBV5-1 TGCGCCAGCACCAAAGGACTAGCGGGAGGATTACTCTACAATGAGCAGTTCTTC CASTKGLAGGLLYNEQFF
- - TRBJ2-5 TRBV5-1 TGCGCCAGCAGCTTGGTCCGAGAGACCCAGTACTTC CASSLVRETQYF
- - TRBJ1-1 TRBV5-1 TGCGCCAGCAGCTCTGAAGGGGGTGTGAGGACTGAAGCTTTCTTT CASSSEGGVRTEAFF
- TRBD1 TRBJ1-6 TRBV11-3 TGTGCCAGCAGCTTAGAGGGGTTCGACAGGGTCAGTTCACCCCTCCACTTT CASSLEGFDRVSSPLHF
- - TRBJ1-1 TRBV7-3 TGTGCCAGCAGCTTATCTCGAGGGACTGAAGCTTTCTTT CASSLSRGTEAFF
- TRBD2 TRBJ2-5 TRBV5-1 TGCGCCAGCAGCTCCGGGACTAGTGGAGAGACCCAGTACTTC CASSSGTSGETQYF
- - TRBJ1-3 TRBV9 TGTGCCAGCAGCTCCGGACAGCCTGGAAACACCATATATTTT CASSSGQPGNTIYF
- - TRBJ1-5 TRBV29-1 TGCAGCGTTGAAGTCGGGGGGGATCAGCCCCAGCATTTT CSVEVGGDQPQHF
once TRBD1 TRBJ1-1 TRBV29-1 TGCAGCGTTGGCGTAGGCCCGGGACAGGGAGAGGTCGCCGCTTTCTTT CSVGVGPGQGEVAAFF
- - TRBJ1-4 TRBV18 TGTGCCAGCTCACCACCGGTCTCTGGGCTCAATGTTAATGAAAAACTGTTTTTT CASSPPVSGLNVNEKLFF
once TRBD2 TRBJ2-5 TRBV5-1 TGCGCCAGCACCACCGGGACTAGCGGGAGGGAGACCCAGTACTTC CASTTGTSGRETQYF
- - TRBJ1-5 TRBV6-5 TGTGCCAGTTCTGGGACACCCGGCGGCAATCAGCCCCAGCATTTT CASSGTPGGNQPQHF
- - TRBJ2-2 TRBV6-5 TGTGCCAGCAGTCTTGACACTAACACCGGGGAGCTGTTTTTT CASSLDTNTGELFF
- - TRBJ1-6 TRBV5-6 TGTGCCAGCAGCTTGACTGCTCGAGAGAAAATTAATTCACCCCTCCACTTT CASSLTAREKINSPLHF